The 17 T cell receptor beta chains in this list originate from one sample, sequenced in a study of neoadjuvant nivolumab and ipilimumab in lung cancer. Assay used: immunoSEQ multiplex PCR; TCRdb lists only in-frame clones, some missing. The sample has some 25,000 clones, approximately 80% seen once. The source material was tumor tissue, sampled after neoadjuvant nivolumab, alone or with ipilimumab, at or shortly before surgery. The receptors stem from an adult with non-small cell lung cancer.

The genes are TRBV29-1 and TRBJ2-4, with a possible D match to TRBD1 (5 bases). This CDR3 is 14 amino acids long. Germline-derived CDR1 and CDR2 are SQVTM and ANQGSEA. Trimming took off 0 bases at V and 2 bases at J, with 8 bases between the two ends. DNA of the CDR3: TGCAGCGTTGAAGATCAGGGATCCAAAAACATTCAGTACTTC. As protein: CSVEDQGSKNIQYF.

Sample share makes this clone large. Other nucleotide sequences from this sample produce the same CDR3. The chain is built from TRBV9 and TRBJ2-7; 10 nucleotides agree with TRBD2. The junction had 2 bases not matched to a gene; V was cut back by 2 bases and J by 3 bases. The CDR3 covers 14 residues. The germline V gene encodes CDR1 SGDLS and CDR2 YYNGEE. CDR3 in amino acids: CASSVASGGYEQYF. CDR3 nucleotide sequence: TGTGCCAGCAGCGTCGCTAGCGGGGGCTACGAGCAGTACTTC.

The rearrangement joins TRBV5-1 to TRBJ2-5, with 8 bases lining up with TRBD1. V gave up 3 bases and J gave up 1 base; unmatched junction bases: 5. The length of the CDR3 is 15 residues. Germline values: CDR1 SGHRS, CDR2 YFSETQ. CDR3 sequence reads: CASSSTGGSQETQYF. DNA for the CDR3: TGCGCCAGCAGCTCCACAGGGGGGTCCCAAGAGACCCAGTACTTC. Full variable domain (rest looked up from reference TRBV5-1 and TRBJ2-5): KAGVTQTPRYLIKTRGQQVTLSCSPISGHRSVSWYQQTPGQGLQFLFEYFSETQRNKGNFPGRFSGRQFSNSRSEMNVSTLELGDSALYLCASSSTGGSQETQYFGPGTRLLVL.

This clone was seen more than once but under ten times. V and J are TRBV7-9 and TRBJ2-7; D remains ambiguous. Trimming cost V 2 bases and J 0 bases, with 5 bases left between them. Germline V gene lookup returns CDR1 SEHNR and CDR2 FQNEAQ (reference sequence). The CDR3 loop spans 13 amino acids. As DNA, the CDR3 is TGTGCCAGCAGCTTACTTGCCTCCTACGAGCAGTACTTC. Translating gives CASSLLASYEQYF.

V and J are TRBV19 and TRBJ1-2, with a weak D call TRBD1 (6 bases). The CDR3 runs 14 residues. V was cut by 5 bases and J by 2 bases, with 12 bases left in between. Germline V gives CDR1 LNHDA, CDR2 SQIVND (reference sequence). The CDR3: CASSRYGTNYGYTF. The CDR3 bases are TGTGCCAGTAGTCGTTACGGGACAAACTATGGCTACACCTTC.

The genes are TRBV18 and TRBJ1-6; 7 bases match TRBD1. V was pared by 2 bases and J by 6 bases, with 1 base of the junction left unmatched. CDR1 is KGHSH, CDR2 LQKENI, per germline. The CDR3 covers 14 residues. In DNA form, the CDR3 reads TGTGCCAGCTCACCAGGACAGGCTAATTCACCCCTCCACTTT. Protein sequence: CASSPGQANSPLHF.

This rearrangement joins TRBV4-3 to TRBJ2-1; 12 bases line up with TRBD1. The length of the CDR3 is 15 residues. Germline V gives CDR1 LGHNA, CDR2 YSLEER. With V trimmed by 4 bases and J by 6 bases, 4 bases remained unmatched. In nucleotides, the CDR3 is TGCGCCAGCAGCCGAGCGGGACAGGGGGCCAATGAGCAGTTCTTC. Translating it yields CASSRAGQGANEQFF.

Concerning this clone: Germline is not matched at one junction end, which may reflect a read error. This sequence joins TRBV7-7 and TRBJ1-5; 7 nucleotides line up with TRBD1. This CDR3 spans 16 amino acids. Per the germline V gene, CDR1 is SSHAT and CDR2 is FNYEAQ (reference sequence). The CDR3 nucleotides are TGTGCTAGCAGCTTAGGCACAGGGGTAAGCAATCAGCCCCAGCATTTT. It specifies CASSLGTGVSNQPQHF.

The CDR3 region is CASGTGATEAFF. CDR3 nucleotide sequence: TGTGCCAGCGGGACAGGGGCCACTGAAGCTTTCTTT. The genes are TRBV6-6 and TRBJ1-1; 10 bases are a match to TRBD1. The length of the CDR3 is 12 residues. Losses at the gene ends were 8 bases for V and 4 bases for J; bases not matched to a gene: 1. From germline, CDR1 is MNHNY and CDR2 SVGAGI (reference sequence).

V and J are TRBV5-1 and TRBJ2-2; 8 bases are shared with TRBD1. V was pared by 4 bases and J by 6 bases, with 11 bases of the junction left unmatched. The CDR3 runs 16 residues. CDR1 SGHRS and CDR2 YFSETQ come from the germline V gene. In DNA, the CDR3 is TGCGCCAGCAGCCCTGGGCAGGGGGCTATTGCCGGGGAGCTGTTTTTT. This translates into CASSPGQGAIAGELFF.

This clone was seen a single time. In DNA, the CDR3 is TGCGCCAGCAGTCAAGGACAGGGGGTGTACGAGCAGTACTTC. It translates to CASSQGQGVYEQYF. This chain links TRBV5-1 with TRBJ2-7; 10 nucleotides align to TRBD1. Per the germline V gene, CDR1 is SGHRS and CDR2 is YFSETQ. The CDR3 length is 14 residues. V shed 5 bases, J shed 4 bases, and the junction held 6 bases outside the gene matches.

Turning to this clone: This sample includes further DNA sequences coding for the same CDR3. The chain joins TRBV30 to TRBJ1-1; D remains unclear. CDR3 length equals 13 residues. The V gene's germline CDR1 is GTSNPN and CDR2 SVGIG (reference sequence). The V and J ends lost 0 bases and 1 base respectively, with 6 bases between them. The CDR3 is CAWSVGGNTEAFF. The CDR3, as DNA: TGTGCCTGGAGTGTCGGCGGGAACACTGAAGCTTTCTTT.

The chain couples TRBV5-1 to TRBJ1-6, with D maybe TRBD1 (6 bases). The V gene lost 0 bases and the J gene lost 6 bases, with 10 bases spanning the gap. The CDR3 runs 15 residues. CDR1 and CDR2 from the germline V gene are SGHRS and YFSETQ. The DNA for the CDR3 is TGCGCCAGCAGCTTGGGACAGGCACTTAATTCACCCCTCCACTTT. Residues: CASSLGQALNSPLHF.

J is TRBJ1-1 and V is TRBV7-8, with 9 bases fitting TRBD1. The CDR3 extends over 15 amino acids. J lost 5 bases, V lost 0 bases, and 4 bases had no gene match. Germline V gene sequence: CDR1 SGHVS, CDR2 FQNEAQ. The CDR3 loop is CASSLAGTGITEAFF. In DNA, the CDR3 is TGTGCCAGCAGCTTAGCAGGGACAGGGATTACTGAAGCTTTCTTT.

A remark on this clone: The sample carries other DNA sequences with the same CDR3. This chain's CDR3 is CASSLQGASYEQYF. For the CDR3, the DNA is TGCGCCAGCAGCTTGCAGGGGGCTTCCTACGAGCAGTACTTC. This sequence joins TRBV5-1 and TRBJ2-7; 8 nucleotides align to TRBD1. The CDR3 loop spans 14 amino acids. Germline values: CDR1 SGHRS, CDR2 YFSETQ. V was clipped by 1 base and J by 1 base; unmatched bases: 1.

In this sample, this clone turned up a few times. The chain uses TRBV27 and TRBJ2-5; no firm D call. Germline assignment: CDR1 MNHEY and CDR2 SMNVEV (reference sequence). The CDR3 spans 12 residues. V lost 3 bases and J 0 bases, leaving 2 bases between the germline ends. The CDR3 here is CASSLYQETQYF. As DNA, the CDR3 is TGTGCCAGCAGTTTGTACCAAGAGACCCAGTACTTC.

There are a few counts of this clone. This chain uses TRBV6-5 with TRBJ1-6; D not certain. V lost 2 bases and J 8 bases, leaving 4 bases between the germline ends. The CDR3 covers 12 residues. Germline assignment: CDR1 MNHEY and CDR2 SVGAGI. The CDR3 spells CASSYRDSPLHF. In DNA form, the CDR3 reads TGTGCCAGCAGTTACAGGGATTCACCCCTCCACTTT.